Sequencing of this T cell receptor beta chain was carried out in a study of low-dose radiotherapy and immunotherapy resistance in tumors. Whole-study context: Cohort 1 was treated with 0.5 Gy per fraction at 2-week intervals, amounting to 6.5 Gy overall. Each fraction given to Cohort 2 every two weeks delivered 1 Gy, and the total reached 13 Gy over 26 weeks. The patients were given nivolumab 240 mg every two weeks and ipilimumab 1 mg/kg every six weeks, through an intravenous route.

cDNA synthesis used a TRAV/TRBV-specific primer set for both chains. TCRs were put through 20 to 25 PCR cycles of amplification with Phusion. A constant-region primer and the V-primer adapter served as the primer pair. In TCRdb, the reads were re-called with MiXCR into one record per CDR3 protein. The sample shows just over 90,000 distinct CDR3 sequences, 20% to 25% of them seen only once. In its sample, this clonotype was seen many times. The CDR3 loop spans 15 amino acids. Between the trimmed V and J ends, which lost 0 bases and 7 bases, there was a span of 14 bases. Germline CDR1 SGHRS, CDR2 YFSETQ. Time point denoted: after trial treatment. Treatment given: LDRT plus nivolumab, ipilimumab, low-dose cyclophosphamide and aspirin (RACIN trial).

The TCR comes from a female donor with ovarian cancer. Specimen: PBMCs, collected after low-dose radiotherapy plus immunotherapy. The chain is built from TRBV5-1 and TRBJ2-1; possibly TRBD2 for D (5 bases). CDR3 DNA sequence: TGCGCCAGCAGCTTGGGTGGGGAGTTGAATAATGAGCAGTTCTTC. Translation: CASSLGGELNNEQFF.